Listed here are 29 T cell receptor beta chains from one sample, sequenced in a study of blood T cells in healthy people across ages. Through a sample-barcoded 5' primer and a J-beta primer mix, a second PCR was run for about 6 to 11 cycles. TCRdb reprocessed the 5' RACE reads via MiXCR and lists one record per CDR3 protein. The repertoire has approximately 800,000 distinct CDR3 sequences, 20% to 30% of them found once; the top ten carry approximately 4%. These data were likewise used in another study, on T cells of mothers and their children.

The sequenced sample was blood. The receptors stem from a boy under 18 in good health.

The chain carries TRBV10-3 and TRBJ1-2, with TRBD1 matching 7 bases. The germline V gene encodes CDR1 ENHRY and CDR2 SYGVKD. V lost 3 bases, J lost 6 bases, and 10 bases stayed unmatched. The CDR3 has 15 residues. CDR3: CAISDGPGTDDGYTF. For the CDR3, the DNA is TGTGCCATCAGTGATGGCCCCGGGACAGACGATGGCTACACCTTC.

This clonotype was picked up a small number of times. In DNA, the CDR3 is TGTGCCAGCAGTAAAGGGACAGGGGGACGTTTAGAGACCCAGTACTTC. Its protein product is CASSKGTGGRLETQYF. V usage is TRBV12-3 or TRBV12-4 and J usage is TRBJ2-5, with 11 bases identical to TRBD1. The length of the CDR3 is 16 residues. Germline trimming cut 5 bases from V and 4 bases from J; bases unmatched to any gene: 9.

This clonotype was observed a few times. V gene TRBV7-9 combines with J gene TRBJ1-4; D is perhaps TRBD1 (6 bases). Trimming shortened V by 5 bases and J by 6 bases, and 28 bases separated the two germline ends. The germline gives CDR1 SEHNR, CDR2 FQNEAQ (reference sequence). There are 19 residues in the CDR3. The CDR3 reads CASSPRLRTGGGDDEKLFF. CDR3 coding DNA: TGTGCCAGCAGCCCCCGACTCAGGACCGGGGGCGGTGATGATGAAAAACTGTTTTTT.

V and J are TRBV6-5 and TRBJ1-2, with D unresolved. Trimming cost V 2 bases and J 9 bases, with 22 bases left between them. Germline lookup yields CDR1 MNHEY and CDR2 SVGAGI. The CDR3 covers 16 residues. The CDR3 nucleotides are TGTGCCAGCAGTTACGCGGGTGACATATCCCTCTTGAGCTACACCTTC. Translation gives CASSYAGDISLLSYTF.

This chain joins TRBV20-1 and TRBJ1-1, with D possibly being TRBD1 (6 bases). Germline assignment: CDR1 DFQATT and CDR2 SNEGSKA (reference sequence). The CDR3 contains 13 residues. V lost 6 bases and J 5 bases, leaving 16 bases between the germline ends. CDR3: CSAYERGETEAFF. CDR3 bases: TGCAGTGCCTATGAAAGGGGGGAAACTGAAGCTTTCTTT.

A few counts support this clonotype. DNA of the CDR3: TGCAGCGCCTACCGGGACAGGGATGAGCAGTTCTTC. It codes for CSAYRDRDEQFF. J is TRBJ2-1 and V is TRBV29-1, with 9 bases identical to TRBD1. The ends lost 7 bases at V and 8 bases at J; junction bases unmatched: 6. Germline V gene lookup returns CDR1 SQVTM and CDR2 ANQGSEA. The CDR3 is 12 residues long.

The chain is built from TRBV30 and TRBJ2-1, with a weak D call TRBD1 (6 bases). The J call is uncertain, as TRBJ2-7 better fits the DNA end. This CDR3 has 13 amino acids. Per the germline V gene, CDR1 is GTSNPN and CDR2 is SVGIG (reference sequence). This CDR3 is CAVYGQHTYEQYF. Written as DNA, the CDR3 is TGTGCTGTGTATGGACAGCATACCTACGAGCAGTACTTC.

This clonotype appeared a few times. CDR3 in amino acids: CASSSKAGSEKLFF. CDR3 in DNA: TGCGCCAGCAGCAGCAAGGCAGGGTCCGAAAAACTGTTTTTT. The chain combines TRBV5-1 with TRBJ1-4; D possibly corresponds to TRBD1 (5 bases). Germline-derived CDR1 and CDR2 are SGHRS and YFSETQ. This CDR3 region has 14 residues. V lost 4 bases to trimming and J lost 8 bases, with 15 bases between them.

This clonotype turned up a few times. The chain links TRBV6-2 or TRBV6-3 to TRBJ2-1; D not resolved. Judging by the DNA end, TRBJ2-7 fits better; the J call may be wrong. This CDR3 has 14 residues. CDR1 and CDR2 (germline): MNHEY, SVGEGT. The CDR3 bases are TGTGCCAGCGGCCTACTGGCGTCAATCTACGAGCAGTACTTC. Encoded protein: CASGLLASIYEQYF.

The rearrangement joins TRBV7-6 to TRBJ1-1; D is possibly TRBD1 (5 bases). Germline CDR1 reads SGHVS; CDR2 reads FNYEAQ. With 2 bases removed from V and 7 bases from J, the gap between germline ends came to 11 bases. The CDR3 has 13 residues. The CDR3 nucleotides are TGTGCCAGCAGCTTATCTCGGGACGGTGAAGCTTTCTTT. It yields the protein CASSLSRDGEAFF.

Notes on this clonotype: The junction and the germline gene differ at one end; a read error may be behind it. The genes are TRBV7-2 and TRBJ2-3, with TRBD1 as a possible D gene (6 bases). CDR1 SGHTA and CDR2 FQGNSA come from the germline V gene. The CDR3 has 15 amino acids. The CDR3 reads CACSRRGTITDTQYF. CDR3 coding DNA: TGTGCCTGCAGCCGCCGAGGGACAATAACAGATACGCAGTATTTT.

Written as DNA, the CDR3 is TGCAGTGCTAGAGGACCGGTTTTGGGTGAGCAGTTCTTC. Protein product: CSARGPVLGEQFF. This chain uses TRBV20-1 with TRBJ2-1; D is undetermined. Trimming shortened V by 1 base and J by 9 bases, and 13 bases separated the two germline ends. Germline CDR1 DFQATT, CDR2 SNEGSKA (reference sequence). This CDR3 has 13 amino acids.

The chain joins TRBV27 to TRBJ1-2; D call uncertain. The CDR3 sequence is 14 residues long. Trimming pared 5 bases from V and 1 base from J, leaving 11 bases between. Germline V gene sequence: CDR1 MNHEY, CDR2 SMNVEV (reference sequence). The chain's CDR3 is CASSTHRNNYGYTF. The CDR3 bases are TGTGCCAGCAGTACCCACAGAAATAACTATGGCTACACCTTC.

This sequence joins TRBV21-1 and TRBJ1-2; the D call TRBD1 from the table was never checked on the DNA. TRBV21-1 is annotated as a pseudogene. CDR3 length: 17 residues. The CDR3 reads CASSCRSRQDSPGGYTF. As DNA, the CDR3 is TGTGCCAGCAGCTGTCGGAGCCGACAGGATTCCCCTGGTGGCTACACCTTC.

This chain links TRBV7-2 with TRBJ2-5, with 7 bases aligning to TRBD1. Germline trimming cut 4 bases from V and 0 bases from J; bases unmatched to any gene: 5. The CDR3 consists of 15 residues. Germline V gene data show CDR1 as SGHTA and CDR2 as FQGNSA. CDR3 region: CASSSATGYQETQYF. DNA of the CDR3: TGTGCCAGCAGCTCCGCGACAGGGTACCAAGAGACCCAGTACTTC.

CDR3 residues: CASTPGHGNTEAFF. CDR3 DNA: TGTGCCAGCACCCCGGGACATGGGAACACTGAAGCTTTCTTT. This chain connects TRBV12-3 or TRBV12-4 to TRBJ1-1, with a weak D call TRBD1 (6 bases). The CDR3 is 14 residues long. The V gene lost 7 bases and the J gene lost 1 base, with 13 bases spanning the gap.

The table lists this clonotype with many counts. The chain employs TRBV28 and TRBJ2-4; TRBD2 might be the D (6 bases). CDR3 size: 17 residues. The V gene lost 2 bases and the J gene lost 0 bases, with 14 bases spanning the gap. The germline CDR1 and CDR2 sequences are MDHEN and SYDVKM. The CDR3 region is CASSLGGKAVAKNIQYF. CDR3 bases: TGTGCCAGCAGTTTAGGGGGGAAGGCAGTAGCCAAAAACATTCAGTACTTC.

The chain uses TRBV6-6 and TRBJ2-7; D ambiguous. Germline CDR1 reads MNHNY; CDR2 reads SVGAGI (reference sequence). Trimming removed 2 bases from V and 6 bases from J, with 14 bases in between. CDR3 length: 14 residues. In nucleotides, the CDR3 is TGTGCCAGCAGTTACCTTTTGACCGGTTTCGAGCAGTACTTC. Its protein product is CASSYLLTGFEQYF.

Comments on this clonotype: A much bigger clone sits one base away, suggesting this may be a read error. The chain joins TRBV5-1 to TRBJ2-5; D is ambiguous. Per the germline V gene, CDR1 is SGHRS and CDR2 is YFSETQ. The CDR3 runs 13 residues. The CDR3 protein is CASSLLLQETQNF. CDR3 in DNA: TGCGCCAGCAGCTTGTTGCTCCAAGAGACCCAGAACTTC.

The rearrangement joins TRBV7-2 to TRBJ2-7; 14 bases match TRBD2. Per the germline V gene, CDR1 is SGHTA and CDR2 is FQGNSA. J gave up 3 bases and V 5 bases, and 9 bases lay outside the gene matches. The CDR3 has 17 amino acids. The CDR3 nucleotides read TGTGCCAGCAGCACCGAACGGACTAGCGGGAGGTACTACGAGCAGTACTTC. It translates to CASSTERTSGRYYEQYF.

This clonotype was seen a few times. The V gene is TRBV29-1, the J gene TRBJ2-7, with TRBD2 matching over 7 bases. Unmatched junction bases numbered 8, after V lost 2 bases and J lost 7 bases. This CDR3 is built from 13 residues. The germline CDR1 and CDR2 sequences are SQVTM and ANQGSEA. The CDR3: CSVESGLTSEQYF. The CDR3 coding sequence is TGCAGCGTTGAATCGGGACTAACTTCGGAGCAGTACTTC.

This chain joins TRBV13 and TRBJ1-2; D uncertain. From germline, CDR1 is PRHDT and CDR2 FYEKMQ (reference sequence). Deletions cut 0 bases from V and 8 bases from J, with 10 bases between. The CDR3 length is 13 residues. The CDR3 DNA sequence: TGTGCCAGCAGCTTAGGGTCCTCAGGAGGCTACACCTTC. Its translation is CASSLGSSGGYTF. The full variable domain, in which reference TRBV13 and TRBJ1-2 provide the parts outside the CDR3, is AAGVIQSPRHLIKEKRETATLKCYPIPRHDTVYWYQQGPGQDPQFLISFYEKMQSDKGSIPDRFSAQQFSDYHSELNMSSLELGDSALYFCASSLGSSGGYTFGSGTRLTVV.

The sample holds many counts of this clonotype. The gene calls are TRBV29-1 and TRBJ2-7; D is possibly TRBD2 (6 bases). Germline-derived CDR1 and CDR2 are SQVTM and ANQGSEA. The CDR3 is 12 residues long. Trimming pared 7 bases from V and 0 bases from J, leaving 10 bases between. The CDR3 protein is CSAKGGSYEQYF. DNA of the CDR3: TGCAGCGCGAAGGGAGGCTCCTACGAGCAGTACTTC.

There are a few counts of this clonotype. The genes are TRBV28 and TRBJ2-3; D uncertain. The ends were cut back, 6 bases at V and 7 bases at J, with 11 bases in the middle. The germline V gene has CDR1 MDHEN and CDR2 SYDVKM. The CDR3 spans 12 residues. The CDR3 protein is CASRPTTHTQYF. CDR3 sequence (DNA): TGTGCCAGCAGACCCACCACCCATACGCAGTATTTT.

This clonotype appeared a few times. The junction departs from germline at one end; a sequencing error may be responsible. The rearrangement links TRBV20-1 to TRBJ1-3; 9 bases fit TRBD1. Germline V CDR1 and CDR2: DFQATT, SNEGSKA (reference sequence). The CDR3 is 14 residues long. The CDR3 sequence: CSAQQGAGGNAIYF. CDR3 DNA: TGCAGTGCTCAACAGGGGGCGGGCGGAAACGCCATATATTTT.

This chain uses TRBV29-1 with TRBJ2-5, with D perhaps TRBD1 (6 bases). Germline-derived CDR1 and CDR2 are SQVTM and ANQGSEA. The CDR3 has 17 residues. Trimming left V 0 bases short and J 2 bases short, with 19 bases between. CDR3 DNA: TGCAGCGTTGAAGATGAGTATGACGACAGGTTACAAGAGACCCAGTACTTC. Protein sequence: CSVEDEYDDRLQETQYF.

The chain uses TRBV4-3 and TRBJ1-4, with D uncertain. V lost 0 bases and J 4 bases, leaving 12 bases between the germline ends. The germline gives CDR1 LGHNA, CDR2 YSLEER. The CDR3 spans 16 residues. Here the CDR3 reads CASSQDLASDNEKLFF. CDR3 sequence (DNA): TGCGCCAGCAGCCAAGATCTGGCCAGTGATAATGAAAAACTGTTTTTT.

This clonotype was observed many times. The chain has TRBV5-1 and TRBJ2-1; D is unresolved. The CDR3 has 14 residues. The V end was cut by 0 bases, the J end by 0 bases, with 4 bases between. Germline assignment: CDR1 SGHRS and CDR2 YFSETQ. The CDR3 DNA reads TGCGCCAGCAGCTTGGCCGGCTCCTACAATGAGCAGTTCTTC. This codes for CASSLAGSYNEQFF.

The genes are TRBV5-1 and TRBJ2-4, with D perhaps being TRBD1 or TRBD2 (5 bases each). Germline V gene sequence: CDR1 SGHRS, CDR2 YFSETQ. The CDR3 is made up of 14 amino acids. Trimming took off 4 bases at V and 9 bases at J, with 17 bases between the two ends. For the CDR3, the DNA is TGCGCCAGCAGCCGTGAAGGGACGGGGAGCATTCAGTACTTC. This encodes CASSREGTGSIQYF.